A selection of T cell receptor beta chains follows, all from one sample in a study of cytomegalovirus exposure and HLA in healthy donors. The data were produced by immunoSEQ multiplex PCR, yet TCRdb's version contains in-frame clones alone and is incomplete. The top ten clones hold around an eighth of a sample with about 200,000 clones, roughly 84% of them seen once. Source material: PBMCs. All receptors derive from a woman between 25 and 40 years old in good health and CMV-seropositive. Both conserved end residues are part of each CDR3. D genes are given only for firm matches. Some rows mark clone size as missing; the rest say once, few, many or name a class of expanded clone.

D gene	clone size	V gene	J gene	CDR3 DNA	CDR3 protein
TRBD2	-	TRBV2	TRBJ2-5	TGTGCCAGCAGTGAGGGCAGGGAGGGGACCCAGTACTTC	CASSEGREGTQYF
-	-	TRBV7-6	TRBJ2-1	TGTGCCAGCAGTCCGGATAGCTTCAATGAGCAGTTCTTC	CASSPDSFNEQFF
TRBD1	-	TRBV18	TRBJ1-2	TGTGCCAGCTCACAGGCGACAGGGAATAGCGGCTACACCTTC	CASSQATGNSGYTF
TRBD1	-	TRBV6-1	TRBJ2-1	TGTGCCAGCAGCGAGGACAGGGGCTCCTACAATGAGCAGTTCTTC	CASSEDRGSYNEQFF
TRBD1	once	TRBV6-1	TRBJ1-2	TGTGCCAGCAGAGGACAGGGGCGGGACTATGGCTACACCTTC	CASRGQGRDYGYTF
TRBD2	-	TRBV5-6	TRBJ2-3	TGTGCCAGCAGCGTCCCCCCTAGCGGGAGGGCCTGGACAGATACGCAGTATTTT	CASSVPPSGRAWTDTQYF
-	-	TRBV4-2	TRBJ1-5	TGTGCCAGCAGCCCTATCGGGCAGCCCCAGCATTTT	CASSPIGQPQHF
TRBD2	once	TRBV28	TRBJ2-2	TGTGCCAGCAGCCGCGGGACTAGCGTGTACACCGGGGAGCTGTTTTTT	CASSRGTSVYTGELFF
-	-	TRBV11-1	TRBJ2-7	TGTGCCAGCAGCACGACAACCGTATACGAGCAGTACTTC	CASSTTTVYEQYF
TRBD1	-	TRBV19	TRBJ1-5	TGTGCCAGTAGTATCTGGGGGACAGGGAGCAATCAGCCCCAGCATTTT	CASSIWGTGSNQPQHF
TRBD1	-	TRBV19	TRBJ1-1	TGTGCCAGTCGATTTGATGACAGGGGTGACACTGAAGCTTTCTTT	CASRFDDRGDTEAFF
-	-	TRBV6-1	TRBJ1-1	TGTGCCAGCTCCTCGGGGTTGAACACTGAAGCTTTCTTT	CASSSGLNTEAFF
-	-	TRBV5-1	TRBJ2-3	TGCGCCAGCAGCCTGTGGGCCTCCACAGATACGCAGTATTTT	CASSLWASTDTQYF
TRBD1	once	TRBV29-1	TRBJ1-1	TGCAGCTTCAGGACAGGGCCGAACACTGAAGCTTTCTTT	CSFRTGPNTEAFF
-	-	TRBV4-2	TRBJ2-5	TGTGCCAGCAGCCAAGATTATTTGCGGGCGGGGTCGGAGACCCAGTACTTC	CASSQDYLRAGSETQYF
-	few	TRBV23-1	TRBJ2-2	TGCGCCAGCAGTCAATCTGACAGGCCCAACACCGGGGAGCTGTTTTTT	CASSQSDRPNTGELFF
TRBD2	-	TRBV18	TRBJ2-1	TGTGCCAGCTCGCCGAGGCGGGAGGCCTACAATGAGCAGTTCTTC	CASSPRREAYNEQFF
-	-	TRBV28	TRBJ1-5	TGTGCCAGCAGTTTTGGGGGACTTGAGGGGCGAGCCCAGCCCCAGCATTTT	CASSFGGLEGRAQPQHF
TRBD1	-	TRBV7-8	TRBJ2-2	TGTGCCAGCAGCTCCACCCTAAGGGACAGGGGGCTTTTGGACACCGGGGAGCTGTTTTTT	CASSSTLRDRGLLDTGELFF
TRBD1	-	TRBV7-9	TRBJ1-1	TGTGCCAGCAGCTGGGACAGAGTGAACACTGAAGCTTTCTTT	CASSWDRVNTEAFF
TRBD2	-	TRBV2	TRBJ2-7	TGTGCCAGCATCCCACTAGCGGGAGAGGGTGAGCAGTACTTC	CASIPLAGEGEQYF
-	-	TRBV10-3	TRBJ1-1	TGTGCCACTGAACAGGGAGAGAACACTGAAGCTTTCTTT	CATEQGENTEAFF
-	-	TRBV7-2	TRBJ2-1	TGTGCCAGCAGCTTAGATTATAGCTACAATGAGCAGTTCTTC	CASSLDYSYNEQFF
-	-	TRBV20-1	TRBJ1-1	TGCAGTGCTAGGCCAGTAACTGAAGCTTTCTTT	CSARPVTEAFF
-	-	TRBV9	TRBJ2-1	TGTGCCAGCAGCGTTACGTTAATTGGAGGGCCAAACAATGAGCAGTTCTTC	CASSVTLIGGPNNEQFF
-	-	TRBV27	TRBJ2-3	TGTGCCACCCTGACCCCGGGAGATACGCAGTATTTT	CATLTPGDTQYF
TRBD2	once	TRBV28	TRBJ2-7	TGTGCCAGCAGTTTATCGGGGAGGGTACCCTACGAGCAGTACTTC	CASSLSGRVPYEQYF
-	once	TRBV29-1	TRBJ2-7	TGCAGCGTTGAAATCTCGGGCGAGCAGTACTTC	CSVEISGEQYF
TRBD2	-	TRBV9	TRBJ2-7	TGTGCCAGCAGCGTAGGTTCACTAGCGGGAGCTTACGAGCAGTACTTC	CASSVGSLAGAYEQYF
TRBD2	-	TRBV27	TRBJ2-2	TGTGCCAGCAGTTTTGGGAGGGCTAGCGGGAACACCGGGGAGCTGTTTTTT	CASSFGRASGNTGELFF
TRBD1	-	TRBV25-1	TRBJ1-5	TGTGCCAGCAGACAGGGGTTTGGCCAGCCCCAGCATTTT	CASRQGFGQPQHF
TRBD1	-	TRBV27	TRBJ1-1	TGTGCCAGCAGTGGCAGACAGGGGGCGCCGATGAACACTGAAGCTTTCTTT	CASSGRQGAPMNTEAFF
-	-	TRBV12-5	TRBJ2-1	TGTGCTAGTGGTTTGCAAAGGGGTGAGCAGTTCTTC	CASGLQRGEQFF
-	-	TRBV29-1	TRBJ2-1	TGCAGCGTTGACCCTAACAGCTACAATGAGCAGTTCTTC	CSVDPNSYNEQFF
-	many	TRBV28	TRBJ1-2	TGTGCCAGCAGTTTATGGGGGCCTAGCTATGGCTACACCTTC	CASSLWGPSYGYTF
TRBD1	-	TRBV6-5	TRBJ2-7	TGTGCCAGTATCCCCAGACAGGGTGCTTACGAGCAGTACTTC	CASIPRQGAYEQYF
-	-	TRBV13	TRBJ2-1	TGTGCCAGCAGCCGAGGTCGCTCCTACAATGAGCAGTTCTTC	CASSRGRSYNEQFF
-	once	TRBV7-8	TRBJ2-7	TGTGCCAGCACCCTCGTTCGGGTAAGGGGCGACGAGCAGTACTTC	CASTLVRVRGDEQYF
TRBD2	-	TRBV6-4	TRBJ2-7	TGTGCCAGCAGTGACTCGATGGGGCTAGCGGGATGGTACGAGCAGTACTTC	CASSDSMGLAGWYEQYF
-	-	TRBV2	TRBJ1-4	TGTGCCAGCGGAAAGGGAGGTCCGACTAATGAAAAACTGTTTTTT	CASGKGGPTNEKLFF
-	-	TRBV5-8	TRBJ1-5	TGTGCCAGCAGCTTACGCAGCAGGGGCCAGCCCCAGCATTTT	CASSLRSRGQPQHF
-	-	TRBV18	TRBJ1-1	TGTGCCAGCTCACCAGGTACAGGGTCTACGTCTCGAGCTTTCTTT	CASSPGTGSTSRAFF
-	-	TRBV5-6	TRBJ2-5	TGTGCCAGCAGCTTGGACAGATACCAAGAGACCCAGTACTTC	CASSLDRYQETQYF